A single TCR beta chain is shown here with its context. This table comes from immunoSEQ multiplex PCR, and its TCRdb copy is limited to in-frame clones, with some not included. The table shows around 230,000 clones, with 85% to 90% occurring only once. The sample originates from a study of blood T cell repertoires in COVID-19. Study in general: Samples taken during acute and convalescent COVID-19 were collected in the United States, Italy and Spain.

Patients in Seattle were enrolled during active infection, then followed longitudinally. V shed 1 base and J 2 bases; nucleotides not matched to a gene: 8. The CDR3 covers 17 residues. Germline V gene data show CDR1 as MNHEY and CDR2 as SMNVEV (reference sequence). The clonotype was recovered from a man aged 50-59 years with COVID-19, enrolled during active disease. The J gene is TRBJ1-5, the V gene TRBV27; the match to TRBD1 covers 7 bases. The specimen was peripheral blood. The CDR3 DNA reads TGTGCCAGCAGTTTATTCGGCCGGGACAGACGCAATCAGCCCCAGCATTTT. Residues: CASSLFGRDRRNQPQHF.